Each of the 30 T cell receptor beta chains below was sequenced from the same sample in a study of Ad26.COV2.S vaccination and SARS-CoV-2 variants. Generated by immunoSEQ multiplex PCR, the TCRdb table keeps only in-frame clones and is missing some. Among 450,000 to 550,000 clones, roughly nine tenths were seen once, and the ten largest hold 1.5% to 2%. Treatment noted: approximately 18 received Ad26.COV2.S at low or high dose, single or two shots; 5 received placebo; per-sample allocation not given. The study sampled participants on day 63 after the first vaccine or placebo injection. The source was peripheral blood, collected in a trial of Ad26.COV2.S vaccine versus placebo. The receptors derive from a person between 18 and 65 years old who received the Ad26.COV2.S COVID-19 vaccine or a placebo.

In DNA form, the CDR3 reads TGTGCCAGCAGCGTTGGGACAGGGGGCTTCGGGGAGCTGTTTTTT. This codes for CASSVGTGGFGELFF. This chain connects TRBV9 to TRBJ2-2; 12 bases are shared with TRBD1. Germline V gene sequence: CDR1 SGDLS, CDR2 YYNGEE. With V trimmed by 2 bases and J by 7 bases, 3 bases remained unmatched. The CDR3 loop spans 15 amino acids.

The chain carries TRBV7-2 and TRBJ2-2; 8 bases are a match to TRBD1. The CDR3 extends over 14 amino acids. V was pared by 5 bases and J by 7 bases, with 6 bases of the junction left unmatched. From germline, CDR1 is SGHTA and CDR2 FQGNSA. CDR3 coding DNA: TGTGCCAGCAGCCCGGAGACAGGGGTCGGGGAGCTGTTTTTT. This sequence encodes CASSPETGVGELFF.

The V call is TRBV30, the J call TRBJ1-6, with TRBD1 as a possible D gene (5 bases). The germline V gene has CDR1 GTSNPN and CDR2 SVGIG (reference sequence). Trimming took 1 base from V and 8 from J, leaving 21 bases between them. CDR3 length: 17 residues. CDR3 sequence (DNA): TGTGCCTGGAGTGCCGGTCGTATGGGGGTGAGCTATTCACCCCTCCACTTT. Translating gives CAWSAGRMGVSYSPLHF.

This sequence joins TRBV9 and TRBJ2-1; 8 nucleotides align to TRBD2. The CDR3 consists of 14 residues. Trimming took 2 bases from V and 2 from J; bases not matched to a gene: 0. Germline CDR1 and CDR2: SGDLS and YYNGEE. CDR3 sequence: CASSVSGTYNEQFF. CDR3 DNA sequence: TGTGCCAGCAGCGTTAGCGGGACCTACAATGAGCAGTTCTTC.

This chain connects TRBV27 to TRBJ1-4, with D tentatively TRBD1 (5 bases). The CDR3 runs 14 residues. The V and J ends lost 0 bases and 8 bases respectively, with 10 bases between them. Germline lookup yields CDR1 MNHEY and CDR2 SMNVEV (reference sequence). CDR3 region: CASSLSGAGEKLFF. The CDR3 region has the DNA TGTGCCAGCAGTTTATCAGGGGCCGGGGAAAAACTGTTTTTT. Based on the CDR3 plus reference TRBV27 and TRBJ1-4, the full variable domain is EAQVTQNPRYLITVTGKKLTVTCSQNMNHEYMSWYRQDPGLGLRQIYYSMNVEVTDKGDVPEGYKVSRKEKRNFPLILESPSPNQTSLYFCASSLSGAGEKLFFGSGTQLSVL.

This rearrangement joins TRBV9 to TRBJ1-3; no definite D call. This CDR3 is 12 amino acids long. Germline assignment: CDR1 SGDLS and CDR2 YYNGEE. The germline V and J ends were trimmed by 5 bases and 3 bases, with 6 bases remaining between them. CDR3 protein: CASSAYGNTIYF. CDR3 DNA: TGTGCCAGCAGTGCCTATGGAAACACCATATATTTT.

The V gene is TRBV27, the J gene TRBJ1-1; TRBD1 might be the D (5 bases). Trimming removed 1 base from V and 3 bases from J, with 9 bases in between. CDR3 length: 14 amino acids. The germline CDR1 and CDR2 sequences are MNHEY and SMNVEV (reference sequence). CDR3 loop: CASSLFTGDTEAFF. CDR3 nucleotides: TGTGCCAGCAGTTTATTTACAGGAGACACTGAAGCTTTCTTT.

This clone was seen just once. The genes are TRBV6-5 and TRBJ1-3; D is undetermined. CDR1 and CDR2 from the germline V gene are MNHEY and SVGAGI. V was cut by 3 bases and J by 5 bases, with 2 bases left in between. The CDR3 extends over 11 amino acids. This chain's CDR3 is CASSYRNTIYF. For the CDR3, the DNA is TGTGCCAGCAGTTATAGAAACACCATATATTTT.

This rearrangement joins TRBV7-2 to TRBJ2-2; 8 bases are shared with TRBD2. The germline V gene encodes CDR1 SGHTA and CDR2 FQGNSA. The CDR3 spans 16 residues. V shed 2 bases and J 2 bases; nucleotides not matched to a gene: 4. In DNA, the CDR3 is TGTGCCAGCAGCTTAATGGCGGGGGGCAACACCGGGGAGCTGTTTTTT. Its translation is CASSLMAGGNTGELFF.

Note on this clone: Other nucleotide sequences from this sample produce the same CDR3. This chain uses TRBV18 with TRBJ1-1; D perhaps matches TRBD1 (6 bases). The length of the CDR3 is 13 residues. The ends were cut back, 2 bases at V and 4 bases at J, with 8 bases in the middle. Germline CDR1 reads KGHSH; CDR2 reads LQKENI. The CDR3 reads CASSPLGATEAFF. In DNA, the CDR3 is TGTGCCAGCTCACCATTGGGGGCCACTGAAGCTTTCTTT.

The gene calls are TRBV5-1 and TRBJ1-2, with TRBD1 identical over 7 bases. Germline CDR1 reads SGHRS; CDR2 reads YFSETQ. V trimming: 4 bases; J trimming: 5 bases; junction bases outside the gene matches: 8. This CDR3 contains 14 residues. In DNA, the CDR3 is TGCGCCAGCAGCGACCAGGGGGGGCGGTATGGCTACACCTTC. Translated: CASSDQGGRYGYTF.

V gene TRBV6-5 combines with J gene TRBJ2-6; D unclear. The length of the CDR3 is 15 residues. The V end was cut by 0 bases, the J end by 2 bases, with 5 bases between. Germline V lookup: CDR1 MNHEY, CDR2 SVGAGI. CDR3 DNA: TGTGCCAGCAGTTACTCAGTGGCTGGGGCCAACGTCCTGACTTTC. Translating it yields CASSYSVAGANVLTF.

The CDR3: CASSLSGLLMNTEAFF. The CDR3 bases are TGCGCCAGCAGCTTGTCTGGTCTGCTCATGAACACTGAAGCTTTCTTT. The chain couples TRBV5-1 to TRBJ1-1; D unclear. Trimming stripped 1 base from V and 0 bases from J, with 13 bases between. The CDR3 loop spans 16 amino acids. Germline V gene sequence: CDR1 SGHRS, CDR2 YFSETQ. Full variable domain (rest looked up from reference TRBV5-1 and TRBJ1-1): KAGVTQTPRYLIKTRGQQVTLSCSPISGHRSVSWYQQTPGQGLQFLFEYFSETQRNKGNFPGRFSGRQFSNSRSEMNVSTLELGDSALYLCASSLSGLLMNTEAFFGQGTRLTVV.

This sequence joins TRBV2 and TRBJ2-7; 8 bases fit TRBD1. The CDR3 has 14 amino acids. V shed 4 bases and J 2 bases; nucleotides not matched to a gene: 4. The germline V gene encodes CDR1 SNHLY and CDR2 FYNNEI. The CDR3 DNA sequence: TGTGCCAGCAGTGGGAGACAGGGGACCTACGAGCAGTACTTC. It encodes CASSGRQGTYEQYF.

CDR3 residues: CASSLNRAYYYEQYF. The CDR3 DNA follows: TGTGCCAGCAGCTTAAACAGGGCATATTACTACGAGCAGTACTTC. This chain uses TRBV7-2 with TRBJ2-7, with D perhaps TRBD1 (6 bases). Germline V gene data show CDR1 as SGHTA and CDR2 as FQGNSA. The CDR3 totals 15 residues. V dropped 2 bases and J dropped 3 bases, with 14 bases sitting between them.

The V call is TRBV10-3, the J call TRBJ1-2, with TRBD1 identical over 8 bases. The CDR3 loop spans 13 amino acids. J gave up 2 bases and V 10 bases, and 6 bases lay outside the gene matches. CDR1 and CDR2 from the germline V gene are ENHRY and SYGVKD. CDR3 loop: CANGQGGNYGYTF. The CDR3 bases are TGTGCCAACGGACAGGGAGGCAACTATGGCTACACCTTC.

This clone was counted between two and nine times. The chain links TRBV9 to TRBJ2-1, with TRBD2 matching 12 bases. The CDR3 covers 14 residues. Germline V CDR1 and CDR2: SGDLS, YYNGEE. J was trimmed by 8 bases and V by 3 bases; bases with no gene match: 3. The CDR3 reads CASSARLAGDEQFF. CDR3 sequence (DNA): TGTGCCAGCAGCGCTCGACTAGCGGGAGATGAGCAGTTCTTC.

This clone was observed once. The gene calls are TRBV7-3 and TRBJ2-1, with TRBD1 matching 9 bases. This CDR3 has 15 residues. Germline V gene lookup returns CDR1 SGHTA and CDR2 FQGTGA. With 5 bases clipped from V and 5 bases from J, the junction kept 7 bases outside the gene matches. The DNA of the CDR3 is TGTGCCAGCAGCCCACTAGGACAGGGGAACAATGAGCAGTTCTTC. Its protein product is CASSPLGQGNNEQFF.

V usage is TRBV3-1 (or the pseudogene TRBV3-2) and J usage is TRBJ2-3; tentative D call: TRBD2 (7 bases). CDR1 and CDR2 (germline): LGHDT, YNNKEL (reference sequence). The CDR3 runs 15 residues. V was trimmed by 8 bases and J by 3 bases, leaving 18 bases between them. CDR3 loop: CASPCLRGATDTQYF. CDR3 sequence (DNA): TGTGCCAGCCCCTGTTTACGGGGGGCAACAGATACGCAGTATTTT.

This chain uses TRBV30 with TRBJ1-6; no clear D gene. This CDR3 comprises 13 residues. CDR1 and CDR2 (germline): GTSNPN, SVGIG (reference sequence). V lost 4 bases to trimming and J lost 7 bases, with 11 bases between them. Written as DNA, the CDR3 is TGTGCCTGGAACCGGGCCCCGAATTCACCCCTCCACTTT. Translating it yields CAWNRAPNSPLHF.

The sample holds a few counts of this clone. Other DNA sequences in this sample translate to the same CDR3. V usage is TRBV11-2 and J usage is TRBJ2-7; tentatively, D is TRBD1 (5 bases). CDR3 length: 14 residues. Germline CDR1 SGHAT, CDR2 FQNNGV. The germline V and J ends were trimmed by 1 base and 3 bases, with 10 bases remaining between them. The CDR3 here is CASSLGQGIYEQYF. Written as DNA, the CDR3 is TGTGCCAGCAGCTTAGGGCAGGGAATCTACGAGCAGTACTTC.

The table lists this clone with a few counts. The gene calls are TRBV2 and TRBJ1-5; no definite D call. CDR3 size: 14 residues. Germline CDR1 reads SNHLY; CDR2 reads FYNNEI. V lost 3 bases and J 7 bases, leaving 13 bases between the germline ends. In DNA form, the CDR3 reads TGTGCCAGCAGTGAGTCCCTGTCCGACCAGCCCCAGCATTTT. This codes for CASSESLSDQPQHF.

The chain carries TRBV7-2 and TRBJ2-7, with 10 bases fitting TRBD2. Unmatched junction bases numbered 12, after V lost 9 bases and J lost 1 base. The CDR3 length is 16 residues. Germline CDR1 and CDR2: SGHTA and FQGNSA. The CDR3 spells CASSSGGAPRSYEQYF. In DNA, the CDR3 is TGTGCCAGTTCCAGCGGGGGGGCACCCCGGTCCTACGAGCAGTACTTC.

This clone turned up a few times. In DNA, the CDR3 is TGTGCCAGCAGCGAGACCGGGCTCACCCTCCACTTT. It yields the protein CASSETGLTLHF. The V call is TRBV7-2, the J call TRBJ1-6; D remains ambiguous. In germline, CDR1 is SGHTA, CDR2 FQGNSA. Trimming pared 5 bases from V and 14 bases from J, leaving 13 bases between. The CDR3 spans 12 residues.

The chain is built from TRBV28 and TRBJ2-7; possibly TRBD2 for D (5 bases). This CDR3 region has 15 residues. V was clipped by 5 bases and J by 0 bases, with 14 bases between them. Germline V gene lookup returns CDR1 MDHEN and CDR2 SYDVKM. The CDR3, as DNA: TGTGCCAGCAGTCCACCCCCCGGAGGCTCCTACGAGCAGTACTTC. This sequence encodes CASSPPPGGSYEQYF.

The chain combines TRBV3-1 (or the pseudogene TRBV3-2) with TRBJ1-2, with 8 bases identical to TRBD1. The CDR3 contains 16 residues. Germline-derived CDR1 and CDR2 are LGHDT and YNNKEL (reference sequence). V was pared by 3 bases and J by 3 bases, with 9 bases of the junction left unmatched. Here the CDR3 DNA reads TGTGCCAGCAGCCACCCCCGGGACAGGTCCCACTATGGCTACACCTTC. Its translation: CASSHPRDRSHYGYTF.

The chain recombines TRBV6-6 with TRBJ2-3; the match to TRBD2 covers 10 bases. The CDR3 is 15 amino acids. V shed 2 bases, J shed 3 bases, and the junction held 2 bases outside the gene matches. The germline V gene has CDR1 MNHNY and CDR2 SVGAGI (reference sequence). The CDR3: CASSYLSGGTDTQYF. The CDR3 DNA sequence: TGTGCCAGCAGTTACCTTAGCGGGGGGACAGATACGCAGTATTTT.

The genes are TRBV6-1 and TRBJ1-6, with 10 positions matching TRBD1. The V and J ends lost 2 bases and 8 bases, in that order; junction bases with no gene match: 3. The CDR3 is 15 amino acids. Germline V lookup: CDR1 MNHNS, CDR2 SASEGT. CDR3 sequence (DNA): TGTGCCAGCAGTGAAATTGGACAGGGGGATTCACCCCTCCACTTT. Translated: CASSEIGQGDSPLHF.

This sequence joins TRBV4-2 and TRBJ2-7, with TRBD2 identical over 7 bases. Germline V gene sequence: CDR1 LGHNA, CDR2 YNFKEQ. CDR3 length: 14 amino acids. Germline trimming cut 3 bases from V and 3 bases from J; bases unmatched to any gene: 5. CDR3 nucleotides: TGTGCCAGCAGCCAGGGGGAGGGGATCTACGAGCAGTACTTC. Residues: CASSQGEGIYEQYF.

As for this clone: The sample holds other DNA sequences that translate to the same CDR3. The rearrangement joins TRBV7-3 to TRBJ1-1; a weak D match, TRBD1 (5 bases). The CDR3 runs 14 residues. Germline V CDR1 and CDR2: SGHTA, FQGTGA. V was clipped by 4 bases and J by 1 base, with 10 bases between them. The CDR3 here is CASSSRGGNTEAFF. The CDR3 DNA reads as TGTGCCAGCAGCTCCCGCGGGGGGAACACTGAAGCTTTCTTT.